The rows below give T cell receptor beta chains drawn from one sample of a study of shared clonotypes between healthy human individuals. Sequencing was performed with immunoSEQ multiplex PCR; in TCRdb, only in-frame clones are kept and a portion is missing. The sample consists of 550,000 to 800,000 clones, less than 95% of them appearing once. Source material: memory CD8+ T cells from PBMCs. The receptors come from a man aged 18 to 35 in good health. Some clones in this sample may be carry-over from other donors' samples. The CDR3 runs from the conserved cysteine through the conserved F or W. A D gene is named only where the DNA matches it firmly. Clone size is given for some rows only: seen once, a few or many times, or a class if the clone is expanded.

clone size,D gene,V gene,J gene,CDR3 DNA,CDR3 protein
NA,TRBD2,TRBV13,TRBJ2-3,TGTGCCAGCAGTCACGCAGGACTAGCGGCAGATACGCAGTATTTT,CASSHAGLAADTQYF
few,NA,TRBV7-9,TRBJ2-5,TGTGCCAGCAGCTGGGAAGAGACCCAGTACTTC,CASSWEETQYF
once,TRBD1,TRBV4-1,TRBJ2-7,TGCGCCAGCAGTCCTGGACAGGGTGGGTACGAGCAGTACTTC,CASSPGQGGYEQYF
NA,TRBD1,TRBV19,TRBJ1-2,TGTGCCAGCAGGACAGGGGAATTCTATGGCTACACCTTC,CASRTGEFYGYTF
NA,TRBD2,TRBV11-3,TRBJ2-7,TGTGCCAGCAGCTTACGGGGGGCCTACGAGCAGTACTTC,CASSLRGAYEQYF
NA,NA,TRBV7-8,TRBJ2-7,TGTGCCAGCAGCCCTCTAGCGTCACGCTCCTACGAGCAGTACTTC,CASSPLASRSYEQYF
NA,TRBD1,TRBV7-8,TRBJ1-2,TGTGCCAGCAGCGGACCAAGGGGGCATGGCTACACCTTC,CASSGPRGHGYTF
NA,NA,TRBV15,TRBJ2-5,TGTGCCACCTCCGGCAGGGTGGAGACCCAGTACTTC,CATSGRVETQYF
NA,NA,TRBV28,TRBJ1-5,TGTGCCAGCAGCGCCTTACAGGGCCTCAATCAGCCCCAGCATTTT,CASSALQGLNQPQHF
NA,TRBD1,TRBV4-3,TRBJ2-7,TGCGCCAGCAGCCCGACCGGGACAGGACTCTCCTACGAGCAGTACTTC,CASSPTGTGLSYEQYF
NA,NA,TRBV5-6,TRBJ2-7,TGTGCCAGCAGCAGGGGGGGATCCTACGAGCAGTACTTC,CASSRGGSYEQYF
NA,NA,TRBV5-6,TRBJ1-2,TGTGCCAGCGTCCGACCGTCTCCTAGGGGGTGTGGCTACACCTTC,CASVRPSPRGCGYTF
NA,NA,TRBV7-9,TRBJ2-6,TGTGCCAGCAGCATCCGCGACAGTACCTACTCTGGGGCCAACGTCCTGACTTTC,CASSIRDSTYSGANVLTF
once,NA,TRBV4-1,TRBJ1-2,TGCGCCAGCAGCCAAGAATTACAGACAGTAACTAACTATGGCTACACCTTC,CASSQELQTVTNYGYTF
NA,NA,TRBV21-1,TRBJ2-1,TGTGCCAGCAGCAAACTTGGGGAGGGGCCTGCGTCCTACAATGAGCAGTTCTTC,CASSKLGEGPASYNEQFF
NA,NA,TRBV7-9,TRBJ2-2,TGTGCCAGCAGCTTAAAGGCTATGGAGCTGTTTTTT,CASSLKAMELFF
NA,TRBD1,TRBV6-5,TRBJ2-7,TGTGCCAGCAGTTACTCCACAGGGGGTAAATCCTACGAGCAGTACTTC,CASSYSTGGKSYEQYF
once,NA,TRBV9,TRBJ2-1,TGTGCCAGCAGCGTAACCATGAGCAGGGACGAGCAGTTCTTC,CASSVTMSRDEQFF
NA,TRBD2,TRBV7-6,TRBJ2-7,TGTGCCAGCAGCCTACGTCCTAGCGGGAGCTCCTACGAGCAGTACTTC,CASSLRPSGSSYEQYF
NA,NA,TRBV5-5,TRBJ2-7,TGTGCCAGCAGCTCGTCACCCGAGGTTGGGCGTTCCGGCGAGCAGTACTTC,CASSSSPEVGRSGEQYF
NA,NA,TRBV7-9,TRBJ1-4,TGTGCCAGCAGCGCCAGTCGTAGGTCGGAGGAAAAACTGTTTTTT,CASSASRRSEEKLFF
few,NA,TRBV6-4,TRBJ1-5,TGTGCCAGCAGTGGCGGCCGGTGGCCCCAGCATTTT,CASSGGRWPQHF
NA,NA,TRBV29-1,TRBJ2-7,TGCAGCGCCAGTCCCTCAGCTTACGAGCAGTACTTC,CSASPSAYEQYF
NA,TRBD2,TRBV2,TRBJ2-1,TGTGCCAGCAGACAACTAGCGGGAGTCCCCAATGAGCAGTTCTTC,CASRQLAGVPNEQFF
NA,NA,TRBV27,TRBJ1-2,TGTGCCAGCAGTTCCAGGGGCCATGGCTACACCTTC,CASSSRGHGYTF
NA,NA,TRBV27,TRBJ1-2,TGTGCCAGCAGTCTCAGTAAAAACTATGGCTACACCTTC,CASSLSKNYGYTF
NA,NA,TRBV7-2,TRBJ2-7,TGTGCCAGCAGCTTTAAGATCTCCGAGCAGTACTTC,CASSFKISEQYF
NA,NA,TRBV10-1,TRBJ1-1,TGCGCCAGCAGTGAGTTTCACGTAGGCACTGAAGCTTTCTTT,CASSEFHVGTEAFF
NA,TRBD2,TRBV5-1,TRBJ2-2,TGCGCCAGCAGATGGACTAGCGGCGGGGAGCTGTTTTTT,CASRWTSGGELFF
NA,NA,TRBV29-1,TRBJ2-3,TGCAGCGCCCAAGGCCCCACAGATACGCAGTATTTT,CSAQGPTDTQYF
NA,NA,TRBV30,TRBJ2-1,TGTGCCTGGCCGTTTCGGACAGTCTACAATGAGCAGTTCTTC,CAWPFRTVYNEQFF
once,NA,TRBV11-2,TRBJ2-7,TGTGCCAGCGATCTGGGGGGCGGCGAGCAGTACTTC,CASDLGGGEQYF
NA,NA,TRBV19,TRBJ2-3,TGTGCCAGTAGTATAGTCAGCGGACTAAGCACAGATACGCAGTATTTT,CASSIVSGLSTDTQYF
NA,TRBD2,TRBV7-9,TRBJ2-7,TGTGCCAGCAGCGCCCGACCTAAGCGGGAAATGGACTACGAGCAGTACTTC,CASSARPKREMDYEQYF
NA,NA,TRBV19,TRBJ2-1,TGTGCCAGTAGTATACAGGGGCGAGGTTACAATGAGCAGTTCTTC,CASSIQGRGYNEQFF
NA,TRBD1,TRBV7-9,TRBJ2-5,TGTGCCAGCAGCCCACGGAAGGGGGCGGAGACCCAGTACTTC,CASSPRKGAETQYF
NA,NA,TRBV6-5,TRBJ1-2,TGTGCCAGCAGTTACTCAACAGGGTTAGGGTATGGCTACACCTTC,CASSYSTGLGYGYTF
NA,TRBD2,TRBV28,TRBJ2-7,TGTGCCAGCAGGACCTCGGGACTAGCGGGCGACTACGAGCAGTACTTC,CASRTSGLAGDYEQYF
NA,TRBD2,TRBV10-3,TRBJ2-7,TGTGCCATCAGTGAGTCGACGGGGCGGGAGGGGGTCTCCTACGAGCAGTACTTC,CAISESTGREGVSYEQYF
NA,TRBD1,TRBV6-6,TRBJ1-1,TGTGCCAGCAGTTACAATCGGGACAGACGCACTGAAGCTTTCTTT,CASSYNRDRRTEAFF
NA,TRBD1,TRBV27,TRBJ1-5,TGTGCCAGCAGTTCCGGACAGGGCGCTCAGCCCCAGCATTTT,CASSSGQGAQPQHF
NA,NA,TRBV29-1,TRBJ1-1,TGCAGCGCCCGACAGATAAACACTGAAGCTTTCTTT,CSARQINTEAFF
NA,NA,TRBV9,TRBJ2-2,TGTGCCAGCAGCACACCGACTGGTTCACGTAAAACCGACCCCACCGGGGAGCTGTTTTTT,CASSTPTGSRKTDPTGELFF
NA,NA,TRBV7-9,TRBJ2-1,TGTGCCAGCCCCTCCGATGAGCAGTTCTTC,CASPSDEQFF
NA,NA,TRBV27,TRBJ2-7,TGTGCCAGCAGTTTCGGTGGGAGTCCCAACGAGCAGTACTTC,CASSFGGSPNEQYF
once,NA,TRBV7-6,TRBJ1-1,TGTGCCAGCAGCTCTGCGGCGGTGGGCACTGAAGCTTTCTTT,CASSSAAVGTEAFF
NA,NA,TRBV29-1,TRBJ2-7,TGCAGCGTTGAAGCCAAGAACTCCTACGAGCAGTACTTC,CSVEAKNSYEQYF
once,NA,TRBV6-4,TRBJ1-2,TGTGCCAGCAGTGACTCCCGGGACGGAGTCCCCTATGGCTACACCTTC,CASSDSRDGVPYGYTF
NA,TRBD1,TRBV7-2,TRBJ2-6,TGTGCCAGCAGGGACAGGGGGCTTCTGTCTGGGGCCAACGTCCTGACTTTC,CASRDRGLLSGANVLTF
NA,NA,TRBV6-1,TRBJ2-7,TGTGCCAGCAGTGGCCTGCTAGCTCTATCCTACGAGCAGTACTTC,CASSGLLALSYEQYF
NA,NA,TRBV19,TRBJ2-7,TGTGCCAGTAGTATAAGACTGGGGATCGAGCAGTACTTC,CASSIRLGIEQYF
NA,TRBD2,TRBV18,TRBJ2-1,TGTGCCAGCTCACCACCGGGACTAGCGGGTTCCTACAATGAGCAGTTCTTC,CASSPPGLAGSYNEQFF
NA,TRBD2,TRBV29-1,TRBJ2-7,TGCAGCGTTGTGGGGGGACTAGCGGGAGGCCTGCACTCCTACGAGCAGTACTTC,CSVVGGLAGGLHSYEQYF
NA,NA,TRBV2,TRBJ2-3,TGTGCCAGCAGCGAGACTAGCACAGATACGCAGTATTTT,CASSETSTDTQYF
once,NA,TRBV28,TRBJ1-3,TGTGCCATCTCCATAGGGGGGAATGGAAACACCATATATTTT,CAISIGGNGNTIYF